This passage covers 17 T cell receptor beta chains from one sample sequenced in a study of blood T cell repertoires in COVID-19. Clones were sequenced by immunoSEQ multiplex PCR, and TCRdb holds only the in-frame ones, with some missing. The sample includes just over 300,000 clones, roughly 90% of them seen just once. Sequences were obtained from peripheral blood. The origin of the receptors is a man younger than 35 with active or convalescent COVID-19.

The CDR3 region is CASSLVGHRGNEQFF. The DNA for the CDR3 is TGCGCCAGCAGCCTTGTCGGGCACAGGGGCAATGAGCAGTTCTTC. The chain couples TRBV4-1 to TRBJ2-1; 7 nucleotides line up with TRBD1. V trimming: 4 bases; J trimming: 6 bases; junction bases outside the gene matches: 9. CDR1 is MGHRA, CDR2 YSYEKL, per germline. There are 15 residues in the CDR3.

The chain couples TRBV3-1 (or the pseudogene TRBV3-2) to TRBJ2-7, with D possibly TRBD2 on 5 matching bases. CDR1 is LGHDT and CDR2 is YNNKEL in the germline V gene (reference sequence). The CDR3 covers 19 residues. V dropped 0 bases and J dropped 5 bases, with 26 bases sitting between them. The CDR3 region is CASSQDWRLPGSLSDEQYF. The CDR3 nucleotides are TGTGCCAGCAGCCAAGATTGGAGGTTGCCAGGCTCCTTAAGCGACGAGCAGTACTTC.

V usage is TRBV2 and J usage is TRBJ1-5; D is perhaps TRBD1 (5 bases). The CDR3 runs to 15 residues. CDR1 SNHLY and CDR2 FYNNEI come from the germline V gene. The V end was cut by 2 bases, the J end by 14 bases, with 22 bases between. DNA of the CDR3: TGTGCCAGCAGTGAAAGGGGATCTTCTAGGCAGCTTAAGCATTTT. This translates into CASSERGSSRQLKHF.

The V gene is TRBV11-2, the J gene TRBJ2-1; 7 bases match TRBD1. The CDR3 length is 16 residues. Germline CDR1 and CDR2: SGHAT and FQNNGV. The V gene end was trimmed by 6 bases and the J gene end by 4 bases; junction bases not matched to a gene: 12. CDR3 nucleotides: TGTGCCAGCAGAAGAAACGACAGGGCTTCATACAATGAGCAGTTCTTC. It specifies CASRRNDRASYNEQFF.

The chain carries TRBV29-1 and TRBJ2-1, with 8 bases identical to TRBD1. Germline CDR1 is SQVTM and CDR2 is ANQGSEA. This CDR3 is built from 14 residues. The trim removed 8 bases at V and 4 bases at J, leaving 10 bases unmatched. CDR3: CSLRQGSGYNEQFF. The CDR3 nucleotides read TGCAGCCTAAGACAGGGGTCGGGGTACAATGAGCAGTTCTTC.

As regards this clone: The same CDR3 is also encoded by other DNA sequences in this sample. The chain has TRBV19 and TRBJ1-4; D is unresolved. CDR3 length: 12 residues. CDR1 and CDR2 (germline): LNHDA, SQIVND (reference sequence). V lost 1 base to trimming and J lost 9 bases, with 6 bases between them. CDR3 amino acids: CASSIGGKKLFF. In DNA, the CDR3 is TGTGCCAGTAGTATAGGAGGGAAAAAACTGTTTTTT.

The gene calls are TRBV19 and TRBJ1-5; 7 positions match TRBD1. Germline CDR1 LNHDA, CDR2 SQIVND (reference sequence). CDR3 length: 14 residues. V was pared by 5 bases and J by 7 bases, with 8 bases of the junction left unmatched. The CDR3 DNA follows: TGTGCCAGTAGTCCATACAGGGGAGGACAGCCCCAGCATTTT. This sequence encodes CASSPYRGGQPQHF.

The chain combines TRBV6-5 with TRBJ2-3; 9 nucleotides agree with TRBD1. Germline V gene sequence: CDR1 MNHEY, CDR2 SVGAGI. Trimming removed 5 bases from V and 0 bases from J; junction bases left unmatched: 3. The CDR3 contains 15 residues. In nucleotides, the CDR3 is TGTGCCAGCAGTACAGGGGGCTCTAGCACAGATACGCAGTATTTT. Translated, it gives CASSTGGSSTDTQYF.

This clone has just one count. As DNA, the CDR3 is TGTGCCAGCAGCAAAGAATTGGAAGCGGGGGACCACTACAATGAGCAGTTCTTC. It specifies CASSKELEAGDHYNEQFF. V gene TRBV21-1 combines with J gene TRBJ2-1; the DNA was not compared with TRBD2, the D call given in the table. TRBV21-1 is reported as a pseudogene. This CDR3 has 18 amino acids.

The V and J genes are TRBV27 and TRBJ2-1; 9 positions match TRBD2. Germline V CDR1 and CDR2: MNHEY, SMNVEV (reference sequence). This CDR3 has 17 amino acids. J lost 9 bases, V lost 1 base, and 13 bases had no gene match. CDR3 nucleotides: TGTGCCAGCAGTTTATTATCCCGCGGGGGGGCCGGGGGTGAGCAGTTCTTC. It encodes CASSLLSRGGAGGEQFF.

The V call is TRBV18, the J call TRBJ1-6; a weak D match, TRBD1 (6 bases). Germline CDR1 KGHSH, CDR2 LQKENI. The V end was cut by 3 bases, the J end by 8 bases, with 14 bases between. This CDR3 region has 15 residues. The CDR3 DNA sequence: TGTGCCAGCTCACCCGCGGACAGTAGAGATTCACCCCTCCACTTT. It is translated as CASSPADSRDSPLHF.

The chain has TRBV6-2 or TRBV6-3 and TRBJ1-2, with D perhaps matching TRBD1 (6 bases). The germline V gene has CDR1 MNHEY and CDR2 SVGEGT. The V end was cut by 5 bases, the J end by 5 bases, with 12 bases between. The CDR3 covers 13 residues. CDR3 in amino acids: CASSTGTSYGYTF. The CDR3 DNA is TGTGCCAGCAGTACCGGGACAAGTTATGGCTACACCTTC.

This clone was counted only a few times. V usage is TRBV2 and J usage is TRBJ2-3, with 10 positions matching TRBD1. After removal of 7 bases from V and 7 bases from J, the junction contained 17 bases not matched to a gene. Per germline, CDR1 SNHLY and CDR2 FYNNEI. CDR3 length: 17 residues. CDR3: CASMRTPGTGVLHTQYF. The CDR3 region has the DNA TGTGCCAGCATGAGGACCCCCGGGACAGGGGTCTTACATACGCAGTATTTT.

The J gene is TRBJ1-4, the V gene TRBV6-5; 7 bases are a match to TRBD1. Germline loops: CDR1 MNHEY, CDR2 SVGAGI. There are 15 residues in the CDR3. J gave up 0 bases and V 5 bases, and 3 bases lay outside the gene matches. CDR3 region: CASSLGQTTNEKLFF. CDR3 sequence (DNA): TGTGCCAGCAGTCTGGGACAGACAACTAATGAAAAACTGTTTTTT.

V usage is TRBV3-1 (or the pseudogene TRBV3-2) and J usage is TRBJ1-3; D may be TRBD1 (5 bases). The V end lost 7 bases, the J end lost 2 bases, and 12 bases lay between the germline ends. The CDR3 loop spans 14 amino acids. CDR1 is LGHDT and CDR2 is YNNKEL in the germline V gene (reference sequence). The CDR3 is CASTLVGAGNTIYF. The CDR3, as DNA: TGTGCCAGCACCCTAGTAGGGGCTGGAAACACCATATATTTT.

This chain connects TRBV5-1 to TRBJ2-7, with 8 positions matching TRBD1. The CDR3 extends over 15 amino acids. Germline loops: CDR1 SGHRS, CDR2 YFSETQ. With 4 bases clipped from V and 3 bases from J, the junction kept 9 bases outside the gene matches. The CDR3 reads CASSPEPDRGYEQYF. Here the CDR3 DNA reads TGCGCCAGCAGCCCGGAACCCGACAGGGGCTACGAGCAGTACTTC.

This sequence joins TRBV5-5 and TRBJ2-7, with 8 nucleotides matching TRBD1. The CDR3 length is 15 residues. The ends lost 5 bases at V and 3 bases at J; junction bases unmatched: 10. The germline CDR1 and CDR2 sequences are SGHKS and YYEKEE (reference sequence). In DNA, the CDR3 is TGTGCCAGCAGACTAAATTATGACAGGGGCTACGAGCAGTACTTC. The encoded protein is CASRLNYDRGYEQYF.